This TCR beta chain was sequenced in a study of Ad26.COV2.S vaccination and SARS-CoV-2 variants. Specified treatment: roughly 19 received Ad26.COV2.S at low or high dose, single or two shots; 5 received placebo; per-sample allocation not given. Following the first vaccine or placebo injection, samples were taken on day 63. Germline CDR1 is MNHEY and CDR2 is SMNVEV (reference sequence). CDR3 length: 16 residues. The trim removed 6 bases at V and 1 base at J, leaving 9 bases unmatched. Only in-frame clones appear in the TCRdb table, and some are missing; sequencing was by immunoSEQ multiplex PCR. The sample lists roughly 400,000 clones; around 93% were seen once.

The sequenced sample was peripheral blood, obtained in a trial of Ad26.COV2.S vaccine versus placebo. V usage is TRBV27 and J usage is TRBJ2-1; 7 bases match TRBD1. The source of this sequence is a person between 18 and 65 years old who received the Ad26.COV2.S COVID-19 vaccine or a placebo. The CDR3 DNA reads as TGTGCCAGCAGGCTAACAGGGGCTAATTCCTACAATGAGCAGTTCTTC. Encoded protein: CASRLTGANSYNEQFF.